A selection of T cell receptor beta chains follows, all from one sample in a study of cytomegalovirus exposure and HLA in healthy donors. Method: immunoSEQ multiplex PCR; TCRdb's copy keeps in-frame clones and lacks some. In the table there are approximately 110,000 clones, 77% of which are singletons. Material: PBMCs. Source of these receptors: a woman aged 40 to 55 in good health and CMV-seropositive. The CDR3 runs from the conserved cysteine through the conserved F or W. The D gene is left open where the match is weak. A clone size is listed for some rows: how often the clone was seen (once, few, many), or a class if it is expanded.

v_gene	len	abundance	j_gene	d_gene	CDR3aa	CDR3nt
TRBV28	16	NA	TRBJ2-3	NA	CASSLAKRASTDTQYF	TGTGCCAGCAGTTTAGCCAAGCGTGCAAGCACAGATACGCAGTATTTT
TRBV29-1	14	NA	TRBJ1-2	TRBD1	CSVAKAGGAVGYTF	TGCAGCGTTGCTAAGGCAGGGGGCGCGGTTGGCTACACCTTC
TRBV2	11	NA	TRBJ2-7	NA	CASLRTEAPYF	TGTGCCAGCCTTCGGACAGAAGCCCCGTACTTC
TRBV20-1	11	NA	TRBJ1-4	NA	CSVRNNEKLFF	TGCAGTGTGCGGAATAATGAAAAACTGTTTTTT
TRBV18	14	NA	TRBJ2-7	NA	CASSPRHLSYEQYF	TGTGCCAGCTCACCGCGACACCTCTCCTACGAGCAGTACTTC
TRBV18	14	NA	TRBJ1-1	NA	CASSESGKGTEAFF	TGTGCCAGCTCCGAGTCCGGGAAGGGCACTGAAGCTTTCTTT
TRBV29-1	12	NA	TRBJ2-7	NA	CSVGAGPYEQYF	TGCAGCGTTGGGGCGGGACCCTACGAGCAGTACTTC
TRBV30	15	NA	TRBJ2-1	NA	CAWGPGQLSYNEQFF	TGTGCCTGGGGGCCGGGACAACTCTCCTACAATGAGCAGTTCTTC
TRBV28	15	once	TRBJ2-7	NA	CASSLTGGLSYEQYF	TGTGCCAGCAGTTTAACCGGGGGTCTCTCCTACGAGCAGTACTTC
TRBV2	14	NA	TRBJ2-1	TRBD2	CASSVSGGYNEQFF	TGTGCCAGCAGTGTAAGCGGGGGATACAATGAGCAGTTCTTC
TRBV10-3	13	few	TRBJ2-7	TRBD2	CAIRASGRDEQYF	TGTGCCATCAGGGCTAGCGGGAGGGACGAGCAGTACTTC
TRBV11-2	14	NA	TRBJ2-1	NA	CASSRGQSYNEQFF	TGTGCCAGCAGCCGAGGACAGTCCTACAATGAGCAGTTCTTC
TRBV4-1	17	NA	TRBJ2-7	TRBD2	CASSQELGLAGAYEQYF	TGCGCCAGCAGCCAGGAACTCGGACTAGCGGGAGCCTACGAGCAGTACTTC
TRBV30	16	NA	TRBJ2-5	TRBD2	CAWRDPVAGADETQYF	TGTGCCTGGAGAGACCCCGTAGCGGGAGCGGATGAGACCCAGTACTTC
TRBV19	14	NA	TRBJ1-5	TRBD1	CASWDRPTNQPQHF	TGTGCCAGTTGGGACAGGCCTACCAATCAGCCCCAGCATTTT
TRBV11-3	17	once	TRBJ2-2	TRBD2	CASSQKMAGLLTGELFF	TGTGCCAGCAGCCAGAAGATGGCGGGACTACTTACCGGGGAGCTGTTTTTT
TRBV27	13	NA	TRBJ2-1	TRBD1	CASSSPDREEQFF	TGTGCCAGCAGTTCCCCGGACAGGGAAGAGCAGTTCTTC
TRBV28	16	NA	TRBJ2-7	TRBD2	CASSIRGREGSYEQYF	TGTGCCAGCAGTATCCGAGGGCGGGAGGGCTCCTACGAGCAGTACTTC
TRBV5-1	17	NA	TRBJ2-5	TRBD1	CASSLAGRGRIQETQYF	TGCGCCAGCAGCTTGGCAGGCAGGGGGCGGATCCAAGAGACCCAGTACTTC
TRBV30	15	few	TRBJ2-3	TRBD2	CAWTPGLAGPDTQYF	TGTGCCTGGACCCCGGGACTAGCGGGACCAGATACGCAGTATTTT
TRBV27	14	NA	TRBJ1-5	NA	CASSLGGTRQPQHF	TGTGCCAGCAGTTTGGGGGGGACGAGGCAGCCCCAGCATTTT
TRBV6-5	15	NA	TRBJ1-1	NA	CASRVAPGGFTEAFF	TGTGCCAGCAGGGTTGCCCCGGGGGGCTTTACTGAAGCTTTCTTT
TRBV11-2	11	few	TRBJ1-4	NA	CASSSGEKLFF	TGTGCCAGCAGCTCCGGGGAAAAACTGTTTTTT
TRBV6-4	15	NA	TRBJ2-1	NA	CASSDFSGPIDEQFF	TGTGCCAGCAGTGACTTTAGCGGACCTATCGATGAGCAGTTCTTC